The 32 T cell receptor beta chains below come from one sample, sequenced in a study of CD8 T cells in Susac syndrome. RNA amounts of about 0.5 to 1 ug underwent reverse transcription with random hexamers. TCRdb recomputed calls from the immunoSEQ multiplex PCR reads with MiXCR, one row per CDR3 protein. Here the sample spans 180,000 or so distinct CDR3 sequences, around 94% being singletons. The sample comprised CD4+ T cells from PBMCs. These receptors came from a human donor with Susac syndrome.

V gene TRBV6-1 combines with J gene TRBJ2-1; 8 positions match TRBD1. Germline CDR1 reads MNHNS; CDR2 reads SASEGT. V shed 3 bases and J 6 bases; nucleotides not matched to a gene: 1. The CDR3 loop spans 13 amino acids. The CDR3 nucleotides are TGTGCCAGCAGTGAGGACAGGGTCAATGAGCAGTTCTTC. As protein: CASSEDRVNEQFF.

This rearrangement joins TRBV5-1 to TRBJ2-3, with 8 bases aligning to TRBD2. Germline loops: CDR1 SGHRS, CDR2 YFSETQ. The CDR3 is 15 residues long. V lost 4 bases and J lost 4; bases outside the gene matches: 8. DNA for the CDR3: TGCGCCAGCAGCCCCGCAGCGGGAGCCCCAGATACGCAGTATTTT. It is translated as CASSPAAGAPDTQYF. Full variable domain (remainder filled in from reference TRBV5-1 and TRBJ2-3): KAGVTQTPRYLIKTRGQQVTLSCSPISGHRSVSWYQQTPGQGLQFLFEYFSETQRNKGNFPGRFSGRQFSNSRSEMNVSTLELGDSALYLCASSPAAGAPDTQYFGPGTRLTVL.

V gene TRBV29-1 combines with J gene TRBJ1-1; D uncertain. The CDR3 is 13 amino acids. Trimming removed 7 bases at V and 2 bases at J, with 14 bases between. Germline CDR1 SQVTM, CDR2 ANQGSEA. In DNA, the CDR3 is TGCAGCGGACGGTGGCAGAGCAACACTGAAGCTTTCTTT. Residues: CSGRWQSNTEAFF.

V is TRBV9 and J is TRBJ2-3; D ambiguous. Trimming stripped 4 bases from V and 0 bases from J, with 9 bases between. Germline-derived CDR1 and CDR2 are SGDLS and YYNGEE. This CDR3 spans 14 amino acids. CDR3 in DNA: TGTGCCAGCAGCTTCACTACTAGCACAGATACGCAGTATTTT. It codes for CASSFTTSTDTQYF.

The chain carries TRBV20-1 and TRBJ1-1; 8 bases line up with TRBD1. V was clipped by 2 bases and J by 1 base; unmatched bases: 6. This CDR3 region has 15 residues. Germline V lookup: CDR1 DFQATT, CDR2 SNEGSKA (reference sequence). CDR3 in amino acids: CSARSPTGENTEAFF. The CDR3 DNA reads as TGCAGTGCTAGATCCCCGACAGGGGAGAACACTGAAGCTTTCTTT.

This clonotype appeared once. The V call is TRBV12-3 or TRBV12-4, the J call TRBJ1-2; 9 nucleotides match TRBD1. The CDR3 runs 16 residues. The J segment lost 4 bases and the V segment lost 4 bases, leaving 10 bases of the junction unmatched. CDR3 nucleotide sequence: TGTGCCAGCAGTTCCACGACAGGGGGACCCGGCTATGGCTACACCTTC. Translated: CASSSTTGGPGYGYTF.

The J gene is TRBJ2-5, the V gene TRBV29-1, with TRBD1 matching over 10 bases. CDR3 length: 13 residues. V lost 7 bases to trimming and J lost 0 bases; unmatched junction nucleotides: 2. Per the germline V gene, CDR1 is SQVTM and CDR2 is ANQGSEA. CDR3 loop: CSAGQGDQETQYF. CDR3 nucleotides: TGCAGCGCCGGACAGGGGGACCAAGAGACCCAGTACTTC.

The chain has TRBV5-8 and TRBJ2-3, with D possibly called TRBD1 or TRBD2 (5 bases each). The germline gives CDR1 SGHTS, CDR2 YDEGEE. Trimming took 5 bases from V and 4 from J, leaving 14 bases between them. The CDR3 runs 14 residues. The DNA of the CDR3 is TGTGCCAGCAGGCCGGGACCGAGTTCAGATACGCAGTATTTT. Protein: CASRPGPSSDTQYF.

The rearrangement joins TRBV7-9 to TRBJ1-6, with D uncertain. The CDR3 runs to 14 residues. Per germline, CDR1 SEHNR and CDR2 FQNEAQ (reference sequence). Trimming cost V 5 bases and J 14 bases, with 19 bases left between them. The CDR3 DNA follows: TGTGCCAGCAGCCCGGCCTCCCCGGGGTCGGCCCTCCACTTT. Protein sequence: CASSPASPGSALHF.

The chain combines TRBV3-1 with TRBJ2-2, with D unresolved. CDR1 and CDR2 from the germline V gene are LGHDT and YNNKEL (reference sequence). V was cut by 3 bases and J by 0 bases, with 8 bases left in between. This CDR3 contains 15 residues. In DNA form, the CDR3 reads TGTGCCAGCAGCCAGTCCTACGCGAACACCGGGGAGCTGTTTTTT. This sequence encodes CASSQSYANTGELFF. The full variable domain, rest sourced from reference TRBV3-1 and TRBJ2-2, is DTAVSQTPKYLVTQMGNDKSIKCEQNLGHDTMYWYKQDSKKFLKIMFSYNNKELIINETVPNRFSPKSPDKAHLNLHINSLELGDSAVYFCASSQSYANTGELFFGEGSRLTVL.

The CDR3 DNA sequence: TGCAGCGTTGACAGGGAGAACACCGGGGAGCTGTTTTTT. This encodes CSVDRENTGELFF. V gene TRBV29-1 combines with J gene TRBJ2-2; possibly TRBD1 for D (5 bases). Germline-derived CDR1 and CDR2 are SQVTM and ANQGSEA. Trimming stripped 3 bases from V and 1 base from J, with 6 bases between. The CDR3 covers 13 residues.

J is TRBJ2-7 and V is TRBV15; possible D gene TRBD1, 6 bases. Deletions cut 0 bases from V and 4 bases from J, with 16 bases between. This CDR3 is 16 amino acids long. Per germline, CDR1 LNHNV and CDR2 YYDKDF (reference sequence). For the CDR3, the DNA is TGTGCCACCAGCAGAGATATTATGGGACAATCATACGAGCAGTACTTC. This sequence encodes CATSRDIMGQSYEQYF. The variable domain in full, completed from reference TRBV15 and TRBJ2-7, reads DAMVIQNPRYQVTQFGKPVTLSCSQTLNHNVMYWYQQKSSQAPKLLFHYYDKDFNNEADTPDNFQSRRPNTSFCFLDIRSPGLGDTAMYLCATSRDIMGQSYEQYFGPGTRLTVT.

This chain links TRBV18 with TRBJ1-1; TRBD1 matches 8 bases. In germline, CDR1 is KGHSH, CDR2 LQKENI. CDR3 length: 13 amino acids. V shed 6 bases, J shed 7 bases, and the junction held 7 bases outside the gene matches. CDR3 region: CASSLGQGNEAFF. The CDR3 nucleotides read TGTGCCAGCTCCCTTGGACAGGGCAATGAAGCTTTCTTT.

The gene calls are TRBV29-1 and TRBJ1-4; 9 bases agree with TRBD1. CDR3 length: 13 residues. The germline V gene has CDR1 SQVTM and CDR2 ANQGSEA. V lost 4 bases, J lost 7 bases, and 4 bases stayed unmatched. As DNA, the CDR3 is TGCAGCGTTGGTGGACAGGGGAGTGAAAAACTGTTTTTT. It codes for CSVGGQGSEKLFF.

V gene TRBV7-9 combines with J gene TRBJ1-1; D is undetermined. Per the germline V gene, CDR1 is SEHNR and CDR2 is FQNEAQ (reference sequence). The CDR3 extends over 13 amino acids. V gave up 5 bases and J gave up 5 bases, with 12 bases separating them. CDR3 sequence reads: CASSPSKATEAFF. CDR3 bases: TGTGCCAGCAGCCCGTCAAAGGCTACTGAAGCTTTCTTT.

V gene TRBV20-1 combines with J gene TRBJ2-1; 9 positions match TRBD2. Trimming took 0 bases from V and 8 from J; bases not matched to a gene: 8. Germline V gene lookup returns CDR1 DFQATT and CDR2 SNEGSKA (reference sequence). The CDR3 is made up of 15 amino acids. CDR3 bases: TGCAGTGCTAGAGAGCGGGAGGGAAGGTACGATGAGCAGTTCTTC. This codes for CSAREREGRYDEQFF.

This sequence joins TRBV6-2 or TRBV6-3 and TRBJ2-1, with 12 bases aligning to TRBD2. Germline assignment: CDR1 MNHEY and CDR2 SVGEGT. V lost 6 bases, J lost 10 bases, and 13 bases stayed unmatched. There are 16 residues in the CDR3. CDR3 residues: CASRYRLAGVVGEQFF. CDR3 DNA sequence: TGTGCCAGCAGGTACAGACTAGCGGGAGTAGTGGGCGAGCAGTTCTTC.

This chain uses TRBV5-1 with TRBJ2-7; tentatively, D is TRBD1 (6 bases). This CDR3 has 14 amino acids. CDR1 and CDR2 (germline): SGHRS, YFSETQ. The germline V and J ends were trimmed by 7 bases and 2 bases, with 16 bases remaining between them. Here the CDR3 DNA reads TGCGCCAGCGGACCCCAGGGGCCCACCTACGAGCAGTACTTC. Residues: CASGPQGPTYEQYF.

The J gene is TRBJ2-5, the V gene TRBV6-5; 8 nucleotides line up with TRBD1. The CDR3 extends over 14 amino acids. V lost 2 bases to trimming and J lost 5 bases; unmatched junction nucleotides: 4. The V gene's germline CDR1 is MNHEY and CDR2 SVGAGI. Here the CDR3 reads CASSYGQGSETQYF. As DNA, the CDR3 is TGTGCCAGCAGTTACGGACAGGGAAGTGAGACCCAGTACTTC.

The chain carries TRBV4-2 and TRBJ1-4; D might be TRBD1 (6 bases). The CDR3 length is 15 residues. The V end was cut by 2 bases, the J end by 5 bases, with 12 bases between. Germline lookup yields CDR1 LGHNA and CDR2 YNFKEQ. CDR3 residues: CASSQKRRGNEKLFF. The CDR3 bases are TGTGCCAGCAGCCAAAAGAGGAGGGGGAATGAAAAACTGTTTTTT.

V is TRBV15 and J is TRBJ2-2, with TRBD1 identical over 9 bases. The length of the CDR3 is 15 residues. The V segment lost 4 bases and the J segment 6 bases; nucleotides outside the gene matches: 6. From germline, CDR1 is LNHNV and CDR2 YYDKDF (reference sequence). The CDR3 reads CATSMDRGLAGELFF. In DNA, the CDR3 is TGTGCCACCAGCATGGACAGGGGATTGGCCGGGGAGCTGTTTTTT.

This chain joins TRBV5-1 and TRBJ2-7; 7 positions agree with TRBD2. Germline trimming cut 4 bases from V and 6 bases from J; bases unmatched to any gene: 7. The CDR3 has 13 residues. The germline V gene encodes CDR1 SGHRS and CDR2 YFSETQ. The CDR3 region has the DNA TGCGCCAGCAGCCCTGGACTAGAAGCCGAGCAGTACTTC. Its protein is CASSPGLEAEQYF.

This chain uses TRBV19 with TRBJ1-1, with D possibly matching TRBD1 (5 bases). The CDR3 length is 14 residues. Germline V lookup: CDR1 LNHDA, CDR2 SQIVND (reference sequence). Trimming took off 4 bases at V and 6 bases at J, with 15 bases between the two ends. The DNA for the CDR3 is TGTGCCAGTAGTAACAGGTACACGGTTTCTGAAGCTTTCTTT. This sequence encodes CASSNRYTVSEAFF.

V is TRBV5-4 and J is TRBJ1-1; D gene ambiguous. The CDR3 contains 15 residues. V gave up 1 base and J gave up 2 bases, with 12 bases separating them. Looked up from germline, CDR1 is SGHNT and CDR2 is YYREEE (reference sequence). As DNA, the CDR3 is TGTGCCAGCAGCTTGAAAGCTGGGTTAAACACTGAAGCTTTCTTT. The encoded protein is CASSLKAGLNTEAFF.

The chain links TRBV20-1 to TRBJ1-5, with D tentatively TRBD1 (5 bases). The CDR3 extends over 16 amino acids. V was trimmed by 0 bases and J by 1 base, leaving 13 bases between them. Germline CDR1 DFQATT, CDR2 SNEGSKA (reference sequence). This CDR3 reads CSAREGWGGSNQPQHF. The CDR3, as DNA: TGCAGTGCTAGAGAGGGGTGGGGGGGAAGCAATCAGCCCCAGCATTTT.

CDR3 sequence reads: CATSRDLEEAYGYTF. CDR3 nucleotides: TGTGCCACCAGCAGAGATCTGGAGGAGGCCTATGGCTACACCTTC. This chain uses TRBV15 with TRBJ1-2; D is ambiguous. The CDR3 totals 15 residues. V lost 0 bases, J lost 4 bases, and 12 bases lay in between. Germline V gene sequence: CDR1 LNHNV, CDR2 YYDKDF (reference sequence).

V is TRBV6-1 and J is TRBJ2-3; TRBD2 matches at 10 bases. CDR3 size: 16 residues. Per the germline V gene, CDR1 is MNHNS and CDR2 is SASEGT. V dropped 6 bases and J dropped 0; count of bases not matched to a gene: 6. CDR3 residues: CASRRTSGFSTDTQYF. In DNA, the CDR3 is TGTGCCAGCAGACGGACTAGCGGATTTAGCACAGATACGCAGTATTTT.

The rearrangement joins TRBV4-3 to TRBJ2-6, with TRBD1 matching 7 bases. V shed 3 bases and J 0 bases; nucleotides not matched to a gene: 2. The length of the CDR3 is 16 residues. Germline CDR1 reads LGHNA; CDR2 reads YSLEER. DNA for the CDR3: TGCGCCAGCAGCCAGGGACAGTACTCTGGGGCCAACGTCCTGACTTTC. It yields the protein CASSQGQYSGANVLTF.

The rearrangement uses TRBV7-8 and TRBJ2-7, with 8 bases aligning to TRBD1. V shed 5 bases, J shed 0 bases, and the junction held 6 bases outside the gene matches. The CDR3 has 15 amino acids. Germline V lookup: CDR1 SGHVS, CDR2 FQNEAQ. In DNA form, the CDR3 reads TGTGCCAGCAGCCCACGGACAGGGTCCTCCTACGAGCAGTACTTC. This translates into CASSPRTGSSYEQYF.

A single count supports this clonotype. The chain carries TRBV2 and TRBJ1-6; D is uncertain. Germline V gene data show CDR1 as SNHLY and CDR2 as FYNNEI. The V and J ends lost 4 bases and 10 bases respectively, with 11 bases between them. The CDR3 runs 13 residues. Here the CDR3 DNA reads TGTGCCAGCAGTGGTACACATGGATCACCCCTCCACTTT. As protein: CASSGTHGSPLHF. Based on the CDR3 plus reference TRBV2 and TRBJ1-6, the full variable domain is EPEVTQTPSHQVTQMGQEVILRCVPISNHLYFYWYRQILGQKVEFLVSFYNNEISEKSEIFDDQFSVERPDGSNFTLKIRSTKLEDSAMYFCASSGTHGSPLHFGNGTRLTVT.

V and J are TRBV29-1 and TRBJ2-3; 8 positions match TRBD2. Unmatched junction bases numbered 8, after V lost 7 bases and J lost 2 bases. Per the germline V gene, CDR1 is SQVTM and CDR2 is ANQGSEA. The CDR3 is 14 residues long. DNA for the CDR3: TGCAGCGCTCTCGGCGGGGGGACCACAGATACGCAGTATTTT. It yields the protein CSALGGGTTDTQYF.

The chain uses TRBV27 and TRBJ2-2; D is possibly TRBD1 (6 bases). CDR3 length equals 15 residues. Looked up from germline, CDR1 is MNHEY and CDR2 is SMNVEV (reference sequence). Trimming took 8 bases from V and 4 from J, leaving 17 bases between them. CDR3 residues: CASGETGWITGELFF. The CDR3 nucleotides read TGTGCCAGCGGAGAGACAGGATGGATCACCGGGGAGCTGTTTTTT.